This T cell receptor (beta chain) was identified during a study of identical twins. TCRdb re-called the 5' RACE reads with MiXCR, one entry per CDR3 protein. This table has about 220,000 distinct CDR3 sequences, over 5.5% appearing once. Study observations and caveats: There were fewer insertions in abundant cord blood beta clonotypes, but memory repertoires showed no such pattern.

Germline lookup yields CDR1 SEHNR and CDR2 FQNEAQ (reference sequence). CDR3 length: 14 residues. V dropped 4 bases and J dropped 4; count of bases not matched to a gene: 7. Concerning this clonotype itself: Antigen specificity is unknown.

These same data were also listed under a study on T cells expressing NK-cell markers.

The source of this sequence is a woman aged 18-29 years in good health. Material for sequencing was CD8+ T cells sorted from blood. The genes are TRBV7-9 and TRBJ2-7; 7 nucleotides align to TRBD1. CDR3 region: CASSSGQSIYEQYF. The CDR3 bases are TGTGCCAGCAGCTCGGGACAGTCAATTTACGAGCAGTACTTC. Combining the CDR3 with reference TRBV7-9 and TRBJ2-7 gives the whole variable domain DTGVSQNPRHKITKRGQNVTFRCDPISEHNRLYWYRQTLGQGPEFLTYFQNEAQLEKSRLLSDRFSAERPKGSFSTLEIQRTEQGDSAMYLCASSSGQSIYEQYFGPGTRLTVT.